This note documents a single TCR beta chain sequence. Germline CDR1 is MNHEY and CDR2 is SMNVEV (reference sequence). V shed 4 bases and J 1 base; nucleotides not matched to a gene: 2. There are 15 residues in the CDR3. Sequenced by immunoSEQ multiplex PCR; TCRdb stores in-frame clones only, minus some. The sample contains about 73,000 clones, about 94% of which appear only once. The data were taken from a study of cytomegalovirus exposure and HLA in healthy donors. The source of this sequence is a young woman in good health and CMV-seronegative. The chain carries TRBV27 and TRBJ2-1; TRBD2 agrees at 9 bases. Sequencing input: PBMCs. The CDR3 spells CASSSAGGSYNEQFF. The DNA for the CDR3 is TGTGCCAGCAGTTCAGCGGGAGGATCCTACAATGAGCAGTTCTTC.